The table lists the clone carrying this TCR beta chain with a few counts. Its antigen is unknown. Reverse transcribed after extraction, RNA yielded cDNA as the sequencing template. TCRdb's copy holds only in-frame clones and misses some; the assay was immunoSEQ multiplex PCR. Of about 15,000 clones detected, less than 70% appear once; the ten largest clones hold 9% to 15%. Peripheral blood and lesional scalp punch biopsies were taken from alopecia areata patients. The data stem from a study of CD8+ T cells in alopecia areata. In the study overall: Twice daily, treated patients received 5 to 10 mg of oral tofacitinib. Findings of the study overall: It was lesional scalp, especially alopecia totalis/universalis, that showed higher clonality than normal scalp. Against the mouse data, patients shared TCRs less clearly, possibly for HLA reasons.

CDR3 size: 16 residues. V shed 1 base, J shed 1 base, and the junction held 5 bases outside the gene matches. The germline V gene encodes CDR1 SGHTA and CDR2 FQGNSA. This TCR was recovered from a human donor with alopecia areata. The specimen sequenced was skin. The chain recombines TRBV7-2 with TRBJ2-5; 8 bases align to TRBD2. CDR3 bases: TGTGCCAGCAGCTTAGTTAGCGGGGCCGGCCAAGAGACCCAGTACTTC. Its protein is CASSLVSGAGQETQYF.